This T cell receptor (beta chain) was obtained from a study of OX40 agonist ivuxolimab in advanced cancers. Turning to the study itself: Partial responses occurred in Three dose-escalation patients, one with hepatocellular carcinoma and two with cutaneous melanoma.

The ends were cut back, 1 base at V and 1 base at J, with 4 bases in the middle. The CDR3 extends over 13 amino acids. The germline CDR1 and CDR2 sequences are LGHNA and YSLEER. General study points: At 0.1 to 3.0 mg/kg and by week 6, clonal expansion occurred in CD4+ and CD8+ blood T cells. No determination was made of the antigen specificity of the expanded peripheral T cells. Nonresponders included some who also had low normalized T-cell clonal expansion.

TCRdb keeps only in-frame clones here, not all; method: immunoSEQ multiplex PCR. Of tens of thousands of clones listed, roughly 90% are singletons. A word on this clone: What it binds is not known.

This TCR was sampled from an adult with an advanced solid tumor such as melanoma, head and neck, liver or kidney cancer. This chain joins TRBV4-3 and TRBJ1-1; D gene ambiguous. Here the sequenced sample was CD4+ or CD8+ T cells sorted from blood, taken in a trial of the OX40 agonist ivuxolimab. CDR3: CASSQAGNTEAFF. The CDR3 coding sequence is TGCGCCAGCAGCCAAGCAGGGAACACTGAAGCTTTCTTT.